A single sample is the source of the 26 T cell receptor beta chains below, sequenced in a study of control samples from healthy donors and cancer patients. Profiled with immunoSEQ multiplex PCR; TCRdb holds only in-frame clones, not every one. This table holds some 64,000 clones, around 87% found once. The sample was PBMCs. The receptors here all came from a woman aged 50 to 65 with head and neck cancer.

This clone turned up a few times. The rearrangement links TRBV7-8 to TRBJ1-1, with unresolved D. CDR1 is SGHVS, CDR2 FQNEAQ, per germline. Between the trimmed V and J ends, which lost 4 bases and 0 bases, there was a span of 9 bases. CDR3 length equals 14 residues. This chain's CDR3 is CASSSGPLNTEAFF. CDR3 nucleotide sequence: TGTGCCAGCAGCTCAGGACCGTTGAACACTGAAGCTTTCTTT. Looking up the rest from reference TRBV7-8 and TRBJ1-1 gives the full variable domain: GAGVSQSPRYKVAKRGQDVALRCDPISGHVSLFWYQQALGQGPEFLTYFQNEAQLDKSGLPSDRFFAERPEGSVSTLKIQRTQQEDSAVYLCASSSGPLNTEAFFGQGTRLTVV.

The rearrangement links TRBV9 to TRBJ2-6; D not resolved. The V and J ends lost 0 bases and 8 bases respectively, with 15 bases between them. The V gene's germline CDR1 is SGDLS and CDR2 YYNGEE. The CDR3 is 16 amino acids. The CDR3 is CASSVAETSVTNVLTF. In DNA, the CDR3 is TGTGCCAGCAGCGTAGCTGAAACTTCCGTCACCAACGTCCTGACTTTC.

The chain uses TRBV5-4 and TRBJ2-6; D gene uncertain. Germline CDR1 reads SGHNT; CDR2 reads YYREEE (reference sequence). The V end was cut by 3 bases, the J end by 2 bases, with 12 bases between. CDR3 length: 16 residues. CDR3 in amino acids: CASSSNGPPGANVLTF. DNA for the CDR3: TGTGCCAGCAGCTCCAACGGCCCTCCTGGGGCCAACGTCCTGACTTTC.

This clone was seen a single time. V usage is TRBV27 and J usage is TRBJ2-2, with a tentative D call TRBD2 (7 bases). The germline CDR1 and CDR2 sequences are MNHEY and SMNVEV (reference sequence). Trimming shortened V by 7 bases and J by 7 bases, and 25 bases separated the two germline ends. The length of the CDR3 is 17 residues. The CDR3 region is CASKLNREGGENGELFF. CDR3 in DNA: TGTGCCAGCAAGCTTAACAGAGAAGGGGGGGAGAACGGGGAGCTGTTTTTT.

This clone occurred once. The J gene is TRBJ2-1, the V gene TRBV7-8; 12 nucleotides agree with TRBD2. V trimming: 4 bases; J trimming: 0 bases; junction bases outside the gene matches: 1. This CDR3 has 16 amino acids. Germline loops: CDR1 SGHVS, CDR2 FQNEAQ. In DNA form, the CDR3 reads TGTGCCAGCAGCTGGACTAGCGGGGACTCCTACAATGAGCAGTTCTTC. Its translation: CASSWTSGDSYNEQFF.

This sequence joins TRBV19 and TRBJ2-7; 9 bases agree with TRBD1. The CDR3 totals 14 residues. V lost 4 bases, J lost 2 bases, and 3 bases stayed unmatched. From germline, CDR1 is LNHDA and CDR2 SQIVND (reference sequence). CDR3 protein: CASSTTGGPYEQYF. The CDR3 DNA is TGTGCCAGTAGTACGACAGGGGGTCCCTACGAGCAGTACTTC.

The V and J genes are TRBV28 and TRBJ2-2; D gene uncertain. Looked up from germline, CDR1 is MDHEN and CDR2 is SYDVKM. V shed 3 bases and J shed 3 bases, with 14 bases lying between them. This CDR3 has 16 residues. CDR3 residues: CASSFDRASDTGELFF. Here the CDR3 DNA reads TGTGCCAGCAGTTTTGATCGGGCATCCGACACCGGGGAGCTGTTTTTT.

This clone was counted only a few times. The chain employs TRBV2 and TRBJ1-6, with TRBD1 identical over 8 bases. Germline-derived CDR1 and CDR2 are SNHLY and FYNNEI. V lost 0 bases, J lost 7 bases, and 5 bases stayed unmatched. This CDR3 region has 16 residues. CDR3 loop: CASSEAQGARNSPLHF. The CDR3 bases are TGTGCCAGCAGTGAAGCGCAGGGGGCGCGAAATTCACCCCTCCACTTT.

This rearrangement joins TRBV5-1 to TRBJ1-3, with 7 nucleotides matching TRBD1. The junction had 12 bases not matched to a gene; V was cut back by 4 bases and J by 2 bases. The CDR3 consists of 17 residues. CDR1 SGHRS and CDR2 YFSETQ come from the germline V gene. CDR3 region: CASSLQGGGLTGNTIYF. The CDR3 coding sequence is TGCGCCAGCAGCCTGCAGGGAGGGGGCTTAACTGGAAACACCATATATTTT.

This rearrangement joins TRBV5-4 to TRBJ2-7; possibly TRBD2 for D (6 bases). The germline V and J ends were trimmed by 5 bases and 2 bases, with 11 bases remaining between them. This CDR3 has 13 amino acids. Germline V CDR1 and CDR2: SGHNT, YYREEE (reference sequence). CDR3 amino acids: CASRWDFPYEQYF. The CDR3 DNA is TGTGCCAGCAGATGGGACTTCCCCTACGAGCAGTACTTC. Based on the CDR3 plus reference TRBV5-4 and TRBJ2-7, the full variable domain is ETGVTQSPTHLIKTRGQQVTLRCSSQSGHNTVSWYQQALGQGPQFIFQYYREEENGRGNFPPRFSGLQFPNYSSELNVNALELDDSALYLCASRWDFPYEQYFGPGTRLTVT.

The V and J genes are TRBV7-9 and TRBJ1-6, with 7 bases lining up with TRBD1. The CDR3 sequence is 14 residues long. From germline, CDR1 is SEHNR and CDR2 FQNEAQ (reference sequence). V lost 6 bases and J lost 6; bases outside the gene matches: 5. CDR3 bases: TGTGCCAGCAGTCTAGACAGGGCTAATTCACCCCTCCACTTT. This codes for CASSLDRANSPLHF.

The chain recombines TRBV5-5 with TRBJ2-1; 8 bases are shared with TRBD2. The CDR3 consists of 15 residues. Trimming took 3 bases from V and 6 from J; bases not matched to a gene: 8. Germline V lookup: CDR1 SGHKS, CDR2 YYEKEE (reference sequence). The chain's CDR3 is CASSSGGANLNEQFF. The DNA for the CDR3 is TGTGCCAGCAGCTCCGGGGGGGCGAACCTCAATGAGCAGTTCTTC.

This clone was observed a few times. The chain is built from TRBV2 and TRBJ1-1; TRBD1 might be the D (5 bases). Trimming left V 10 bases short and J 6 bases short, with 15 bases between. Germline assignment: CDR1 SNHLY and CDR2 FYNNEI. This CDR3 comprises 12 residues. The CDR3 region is CATKGWRAEAFF. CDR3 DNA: TGTGCCACCAAGGGGTGGCGGGCTGAAGCTTTCTTT.

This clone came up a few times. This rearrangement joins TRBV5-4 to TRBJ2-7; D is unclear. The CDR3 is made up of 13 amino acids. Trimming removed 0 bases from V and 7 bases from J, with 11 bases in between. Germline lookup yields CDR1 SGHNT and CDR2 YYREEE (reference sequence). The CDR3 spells CASSLGTSREQYF. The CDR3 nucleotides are TGTGCCAGCAGCTTGGGAACATCTAGGGAGCAGTACTTC.

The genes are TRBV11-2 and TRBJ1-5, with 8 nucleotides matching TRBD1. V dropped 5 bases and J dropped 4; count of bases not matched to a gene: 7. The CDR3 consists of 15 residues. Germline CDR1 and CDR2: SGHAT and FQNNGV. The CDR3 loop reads CASSAGTGLNQPQHF. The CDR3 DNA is TGTGCCAGCAGCGCCGGGACAGGCCTTAATCAGCCCCAGCATTTT.

CDR3 DNA sequence: TGCGCCAGCAGCTCACAGGGGTATGAGCAGTTCTTC. Its translation: CASSSQGYEQFF. This chain uses TRBV5-1 with TRBJ2-1; TRBD1 matches 7 bases. The CDR3 totals 12 residues. Per germline, CDR1 SGHRS and CDR2 YFSETQ. V gave up 3 bases and J gave up 8 bases; unmatched junction bases: 2. Looking up the rest from reference TRBV5-1 and TRBJ2-1 gives the full variable domain: KAGVTQTPRYLIKTRGQQVTLSCSPISGHRSVSWYQQTPGQGLQFLFEYFSETQRNKGNFPGRFSGRQFSNSRSEMNVSTLELGDSALYLCASSSQGYEQFFGPGTRLTVL.

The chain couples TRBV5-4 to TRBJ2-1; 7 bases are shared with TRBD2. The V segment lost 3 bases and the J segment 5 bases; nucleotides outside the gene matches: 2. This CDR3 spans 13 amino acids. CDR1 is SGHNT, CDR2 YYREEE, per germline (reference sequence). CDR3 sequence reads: CASSSSGNNEQFF. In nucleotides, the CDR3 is TGTGCCAGCAGCTCTAGCGGAAACAATGAGCAGTTCTTC.

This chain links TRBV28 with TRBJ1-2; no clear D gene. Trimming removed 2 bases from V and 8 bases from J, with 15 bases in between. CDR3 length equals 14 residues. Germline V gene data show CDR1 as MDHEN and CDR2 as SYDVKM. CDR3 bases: TGTGCCAGCAGTTTAGAAGGAGAGTGGTCGGGCTACACCTTC. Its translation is CASSLEGEWSGYTF.

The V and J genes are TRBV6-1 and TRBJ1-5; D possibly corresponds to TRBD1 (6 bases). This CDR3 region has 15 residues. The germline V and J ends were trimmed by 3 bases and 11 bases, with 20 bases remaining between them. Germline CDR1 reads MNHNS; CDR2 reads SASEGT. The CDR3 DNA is TGTGCCAGCAGTGACCGACAGGTTGGGGTTGGAGCCCAGCATTTT. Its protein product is CASSDRQVGVGAQHF.

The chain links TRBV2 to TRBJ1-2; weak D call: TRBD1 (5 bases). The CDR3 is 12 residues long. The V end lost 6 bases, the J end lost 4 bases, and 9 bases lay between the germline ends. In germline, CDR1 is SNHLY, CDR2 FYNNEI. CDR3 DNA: TGTGCCAGCAGACAGGTGCTCTATGGCTACACCTTC. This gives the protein CASRQVLYGYTF.

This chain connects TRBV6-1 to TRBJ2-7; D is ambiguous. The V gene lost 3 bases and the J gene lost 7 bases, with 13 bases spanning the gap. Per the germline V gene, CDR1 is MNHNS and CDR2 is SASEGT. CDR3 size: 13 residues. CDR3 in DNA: TGTGCCAGCAGTGATGACCCCCTCGGGGAGCAGTACTTC. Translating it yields CASSDDPLGEQYF.

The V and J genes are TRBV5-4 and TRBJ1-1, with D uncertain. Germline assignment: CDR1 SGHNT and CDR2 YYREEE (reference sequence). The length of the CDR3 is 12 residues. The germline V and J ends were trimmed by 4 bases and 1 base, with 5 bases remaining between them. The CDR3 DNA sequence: TGTGCCAGCAGCCGCCAGAACACTGAAGCTTTCTTT. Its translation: CASSRQNTEAFF.

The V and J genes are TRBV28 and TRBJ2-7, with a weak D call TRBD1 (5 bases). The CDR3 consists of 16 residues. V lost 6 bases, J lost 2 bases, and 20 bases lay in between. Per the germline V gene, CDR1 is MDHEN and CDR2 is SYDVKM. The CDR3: CASRETKDKGTYEQYF. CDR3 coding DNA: TGTGCCAGCAGGGAGACCAAGGACAAGGGAACCTACGAGCAGTACTTC.

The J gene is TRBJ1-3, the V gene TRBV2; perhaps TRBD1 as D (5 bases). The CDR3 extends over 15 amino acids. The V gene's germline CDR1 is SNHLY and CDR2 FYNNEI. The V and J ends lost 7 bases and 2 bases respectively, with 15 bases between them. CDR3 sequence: CASTQGPLPGNTIYF. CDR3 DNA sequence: TGTGCCAGCACGCAGGGACCCCTCCCTGGAAACACCATATATTTT.

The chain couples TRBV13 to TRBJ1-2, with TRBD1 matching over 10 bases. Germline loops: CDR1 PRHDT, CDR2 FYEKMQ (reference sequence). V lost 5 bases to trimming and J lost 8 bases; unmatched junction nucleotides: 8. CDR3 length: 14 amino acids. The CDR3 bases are TGTGCCAGCAGCGAGGGACAGGGGATCCACGGCTACACCTTC. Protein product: CASSEGQGIHGYTF.

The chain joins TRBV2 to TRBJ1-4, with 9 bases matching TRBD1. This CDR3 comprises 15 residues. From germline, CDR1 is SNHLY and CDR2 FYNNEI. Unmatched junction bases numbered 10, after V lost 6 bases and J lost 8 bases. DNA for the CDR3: TGTGCCAGCAGATTCCCACAGGGGGCGGGGGAAAAACTGTTTTTT. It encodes CASRFPQGAGEKLFF.